These 27 T cell receptor beta chains share one sample of origin, sequenced in a study of control samples from healthy donors and cancer patients. Measured with immunoSEQ multiplex PCR; TCRdb has only the in-frame clones, and not every one. The sample has 90,000 to 140,000 clones, about 83% seen once; the top ten hold roughly 13%. Sequencing was done on a sample of blood. These receptors were taken from a woman aged 45-65 years in good health.

This rearrangement joins TRBV4-2 to TRBJ2-2; 8 nucleotides agree with TRBD2. Germline V gene data show CDR1 as LGHNA and CDR2 as YNFKEQ. V lost 3 bases to trimming and J lost 0 bases; unmatched junction nucleotides: 3. This CDR3 is 16 amino acids long. The CDR3 here is CASSHGGLANTGELFF. CDR3 DNA sequence: TGTGCCAGCAGCCACGGGGGACTAGCGAACACCGGGGAGCTGTTTTTT.

This rearrangement joins TRBV11-3 to TRBJ1-5; TRBD1 might be the D (6 bases). Between the trimmed V and J ends, which lost 8 bases and 5 bases, there was a span of 13 bases. The CDR3 is made up of 13 amino acids. Germline V CDR1 and CDR2: SGHNT, YENEEA. DNA of the CDR3: TGTGCCAGCGCTGGGGGGCCCGATCAGCCCCAGCATTTT. This sequence encodes CASAGGPDQPQHF.

The rearrangement links TRBV27 to TRBJ1-1, with 8 bases matching TRBD1. The V gene end was trimmed by 5 bases and the J gene end by 4 bases; junction bases not matched to a gene: 6. This CDR3 comprises 14 residues. CDR1 and CDR2 (germline): MNHEY, SMNVEV (reference sequence). For the CDR3, the DNA is TGTGCCAGCAGTACCAGGGGGCTGGGCACTGAAGCTTTCTTT. Its protein is CASSTRGLGTEAFF.

The rearrangement uses TRBV6-5 and TRBJ2-7; D may correspond to TRBD1 or TRBD2 (6 bases each). Per germline, CDR1 MNHEY and CDR2 SVGAGI. The CDR3 contains 16 residues. Between the trimmed V and J ends, which lost 1 base and 0 bases, there was a span of 13 bases. The CDR3 nucleotides read TGTGCCAGCAGTTACTTTGGGGGGCCAAGCTCCTACGAGCAGTACTTC. Encoded protein: CASSYFGGPSSYEQYF.

This rearrangement joins TRBV19 to TRBJ2-5; D unclear. CDR1 and CDR2 from the germline V gene are LNHDA and SQIVND (reference sequence). V lost 4 bases and J lost 10, with 13 bases in between. The CDR3 covers 12 residues. DNA of the CDR3: TGTGCCAGTAGTACCAGGACCGAACGCCAGTACTTC. Its translation: CASSTRTERQYF.

The chain joins TRBV10-3 to TRBJ2-4; 7 bases map to TRBD1. CDR1 is ENHRY and CDR2 is SYGVKD in the germline V gene. The CDR3 extends over 18 amino acids. The V segment lost 0 bases and the J segment 2 bases; nucleotides outside the gene matches: 10. CDR3 in DNA: TGTGCCATCAGTGAGTCGAATCCCGGGACAGTTTCCAAAAACATTCAGTACTTC. Protein product: CAISESNPGTVSKNIQYF.

The V call is TRBV28, the J call TRBJ1-5, with D maybe TRBD1 (5 bases). Germline V CDR1 and CDR2: MDHEN, SYDVKM. The CDR3 length is 14 residues. V shed 2 bases and J shed 7 bases, with 12 bases lying between them. CDR3 DNA: TGTGCCAGCAGTTTAGGGCAGGGTAGCCAGCCCCAGCATTTT. Translated, it gives CASSLGQGSQPQHF.

This clone showed up just once. The chain is built from TRBV3-1 (or the pseudogene TRBV3-2) and TRBJ1-5; D possibly corresponds to TRBD1 (5 bases). Germline V gene sequence: CDR1 LGHDT, CDR2 YNNKEL (reference sequence). This CDR3 region has 17 residues. Between the trimmed V and J ends, which lost 1 base and 2 bases, there was a span of 15 bases. CDR3 sequence: CASSQGGEGLGNQPQHF. CDR3 DNA: TGTGCCAGCAGCCAAGGAGGTGAGGGGCTCGGCAATCAGCCCCAGCATTTT.

The chain carries TRBV19 and TRBJ2-2; D remains unclear. V was clipped by 3 bases and J by 6 bases, with 8 bases between them. The CDR3 contains 13 residues. CDR1 and CDR2 (germline): LNHDA, SQIVND (reference sequence). In DNA form, the CDR3 reads TGTGCCAGTAGTATGACCACAGCCGGGGAGCTGTTTTTT. Translating it yields CASSMTTAGELFF.

The count of this clone is one. V and J are TRBV27 and TRBJ2-7; D is unclear. Per germline, CDR1 MNHEY and CDR2 SMNVEV (reference sequence). Between the trimmed V and J ends, which lost 4 bases and 4 bases, there was a span of 17 bases. The CDR3 runs 15 residues. The CDR3 DNA reads as TGTGCCAGCAGTTCCTCTGAACGGATGGTATACGAGCAGTACTTC. Its translation: CASSSSERMVYEQYF.

This clone turned up a few times. The chain links TRBV6-5 to TRBJ2-1, with D uncertain. V was clipped by 8 bases and J by 0 bases, with 14 bases between them. The germline CDR1 and CDR2 sequences are MNHEY and SVGAGI. This CDR3 spans 15 amino acids. The CDR3 here is CASERARSSYNEQFF. The DNA for the CDR3 is TGTGCCAGCGAAAGGGCCAGGAGCTCCTACAATGAGCAGTTCTTC.

This clone showed up just once. The rearrangement links TRBV11-3 to TRBJ1-2; the D is unclear. The CDR3 loop spans 13 amino acids. Germline CDR1 is SGHNT and CDR2 is YENEEA. V was cut by 1 base and J by 6 bases, with 9 bases left in between. The CDR3 nucleotides read TGTGCCAGCAGCTTAGGGCGTGGGAATGGCTACACCTTC. It codes for CASSLGRGNGYTF. Based on the CDR3 plus reference TRBV11-3 and TRBJ1-2, the full variable domain is EAGVVQSPRYKIIEKKQPVAFWCNPISGHNTLYWYLQNLGQGPELLIRYENEEAVDDSQLPKDRFSAERLKGVDSTLKIQPAELGDSAVYLCASSLGRGNGYTFGSGTRLTVV.

The V and J genes are TRBV29-1 and TRBJ1-1; D not resolved. CDR1 is SQVTM and CDR2 is ANQGSEA in the germline V gene. The CDR3 is 11 amino acids. V was shortened by 5 bases and J by 6 bases, with 10 bases between the two germline ends. DNA of the CDR3: TGCAGCGTTCGACCTCGCCCTGAAGCTTTCTTT. Protein product: CSVRPRPEAFF. The variable domain in full, with the rest retrieved from reference TRBV29-1 and TRBJ1-1, is SAVISQKPSRDICQRGTSLTIQCQVDSQVTMMFWYRQQPGQSLTLIATANQGSEATYESGFVIDKFPISRPNLTFSTLTVSNMSPEDSSIYLCSVRPRPEAFFGQGTRLTVV.

This clone came up a few times. This CDR3 reads CASSLGQGTANEQFF. The CDR3 nucleotides read TGTGCCAGCAGCCTGGGACAGGGTACAGCAAATGAGCAGTTCTTC. The rearrangement joins TRBV6-5 to TRBJ2-1; 9 nucleotides agree with TRBD1. Germline loops: CDR1 MNHEY, CDR2 SVGAGI. CDR3 length: 15 amino acids. V trimming: 6 bases; J trimming: 7 bases; junction bases outside the gene matches: 10.

CDR3 nucleotide sequence: TGTGCCACCACCGGAGGGGAGCGGGAAACCTACGAGCAGTACTTC. Translated: CATTGGERETYEQYF. The chain links TRBV4-2 to TRBJ2-7, with 7 bases identical to TRBD2. The length of the CDR3 is 15 residues. Trimming at V came to 10 bases and at J to 2 bases, leaving 14 bases not matched to a gene. CDR1 LGHNA and CDR2 YNFKEQ come from the germline V gene.

The chain links TRBV6-2 or TRBV6-3 to TRBJ2-1; 9 nucleotides align to TRBD2. The CDR3 sequence is 13 residues long. In germline, CDR1 is MNHEY, CDR2 SVGEGT. The trim removed 5 bases at V and 12 bases at J, leaving 8 bases unmatched. The CDR3 loop is CASSKRREGWQFF. CDR3 sequence (DNA): TGTGCCAGCAGTAAGAGGCGGGAGGGATGGCAGTTCTTC.

The gene calls are TRBV12-3 or TRBV12-4 and TRBJ2-1; D gene ambiguous. The V end was cut by 3 bases, the J end by 7 bases, with 10 bases between. There are 13 residues in the CDR3. Here the CDR3 reads CASSFTSVNEQFF. CDR3 bases: TGTGCCAGCAGTTTTACTTCGGTAAATGAGCAGTTCTTC.

The table lists this clone with a count of one. The chain combines TRBV24-1 with TRBJ2-1; D is unresolved. Germline V gene sequence: CDR1 KGHDR, CDR2 SFDVKD. This CDR3 region has 13 residues. Trimming cost V 9 bases and J 4 bases, with 12 bases left between them. CDR3 bases: TGTGCCACCGGTTCCAACAAATACAATGAGCAGTTCTTC. Translation gives CATGSNKYNEQFF.

V and J are TRBV7-2 and TRBJ1-5, with TRBD1 identical over 9 bases. The CDR3 is 16 amino acids. CDR1 is SGHTA, CDR2 FQGNSA, per germline. V trimming: 3 bases; J trimming: 11 bases; junction bases outside the gene matches: 14. CDR3 bases: TGTGCCAGCAGCTTTGAGGGGGGTACAGGGGGCAGGACCCAGCATTTT. It yields the protein CASSFEGGTGGRTQHF.

The chain carries TRBV7-3 and TRBJ2-2, with 7 bases that match TRBD1. V lost 4 bases and J lost 6; bases outside the gene matches: 2. This CDR3 comprises 13 residues. Germline CDR1 is SGHTA and CDR2 is FQGTGA. The CDR3 DNA reads TGTGCCAGCAGCTCTACAGGGGCCGGGGAGCTGTTTTTT. Translated: CASSSTGAGELFF.

The V call is TRBV5-6, the J call TRBJ1-4, with 8 positions matching TRBD1. Germline loops: CDR1 SGHDT, CDR2 YYEEEE. The CDR3 is 16 amino acids. V shed 3 bases and J 8 bases; nucleotides not matched to a gene: 12. The CDR3 loop reads CASSSKRRGPGEKLFF. CDR3 coding DNA: TGTGCCAGCAGCTCAAAACGCAGGGGGCCAGGGGAAAAACTGTTTTTT.

V usage is TRBV5-6 and J usage is TRBJ2-6, with D unresolved. Trimming left V 0 bases short and J 0 bases short, with 4 bases between. The CDR3 runs 15 residues. CDR1 and CDR2 (germline): SGHDT, YYEEEE. The DNA of the CDR3 is TGTGCCAGCAGCTTGGGCTCCTCTGGGGCCAACGTCCTGACTTTC. It translates to CASSLGSSGANVLTF.

The V call is TRBV30, the J call TRBJ1-5, with 11 bases that match TRBD1. Germline V CDR1 and CDR2: GTSNPN, SVGIG (reference sequence). This CDR3 contains 15 residues. Losses at the gene ends were 0 bases for V and 5 bases for J; bases not matched to a gene: 3. In DNA, the CDR3 is TGTGCCTGGAGTGTAGGGGGACAGGGGGATCAGCCCCAGCATTTT. Protein sequence: CAWSVGGQGDQPQHF.

This chain connects TRBV5-8 to TRBJ1-5, with TRBD1 matching over 9 bases. Trimming removed 4 bases from V and 2 bases from J; junction bases left unmatched: 4. The CDR3 is 15 residues long. Per germline, CDR1 SGHTS and CDR2 YDEGEE. CDR3 protein: CASSARTGGNQPQHF. The CDR3 coding sequence is TGTGCCAGCAGCGCCCGGACAGGGGGCAATCAGCCCCAGCATTTT. Supplemented by reference TRBV5-8 and TRBJ1-5, the full variable domain reads EAGVTQSPTHLIKTRGQQATLRCSPISGHTSVYWYQQALGLGLQFLLWYDEGEERNRGNFPPRFSGRQFPNYSSELNVNALELEDSALYLCASSARTGGNQPQHFGDGTRLSIL.

The chain has TRBV4-2 and TRBJ2-7, with 8 positions matching TRBD1. The germline CDR1 and CDR2 sequences are LGHNA and YNFKEQ. Trimming removed 0 bases from V and 3 bases from J; junction bases left unmatched: 7. The CDR3 sequence is 16 residues long. The CDR3 sequence: CASSQDQSGGGYEQYF. CDR3 DNA sequence: TGTGCCAGCAGCCAAGACCAATCAGGGGGCGGCTACGAGCAGTACTTC.

This sequence joins TRBV9 and TRBJ2-3; TRBD2 agrees at 10 bases. The germline CDR1 and CDR2 sequences are SGDLS and YYNGEE. V shed 0 bases and J 0 bases; nucleotides not matched to a gene: 7. The CDR3 is 18 residues long. The CDR3 DNA reads TGTGCCAGCAGCGTAGATCCAGCGGGGGGGCCAAGCACAGATACGCAGTATTTT. Amino acids: CASSVDPAGGPSTDTQYF.

V usage is TRBV19 and J usage is TRBJ2-1; 11 bases match TRBD2. The CDR3 length is 17 residues. Germline V CDR1 and CDR2: LNHDA, SQIVND (reference sequence). J lost 0 bases, V lost 4 bases, and 5 bases had no gene match. The CDR3 nucleotides are TGTGCCAGTAGTACCCTCACTAGCGGGAGCTCCTACAATGAGCAGTTCTTC. Translated, it gives CASSTLTSGSSYNEQFF.